This is a list of T cell receptor beta chains from one sample in a study of shared clonotypes between healthy human individuals. Here immunoSEQ multiplex PCR was the method, and the copy in TCRdb shows in-frame clones only, minus some. Of 1,400,000 or so clones listed, approximately 98.5% are singletons. Sequencing was done on a sample of naive CD4+ T cells sorted from blood. Source of these receptors: a man aged 25 to 40 in good health. Each CDR3 is given with its conserved first and last residue. A D gene is named only where the DNA matches it firmly.

d_gene	v_gene	j_gene	CDR3nt	CDR3aa
NA	TRBV2	TRBJ2-7	TGTGCCAGCAGTGAGCAAGGGGTTGGCTACGAGCAGTACTTC	CASSEQGVGYEQYF
NA	TRBV5-1	TRBJ2-3	TGCGCCAGCAGCTTGGTCGGGAGCCGCACAGATACGCAGTATTTT	CASSLVGSRTDTQYF
NA	TRBV19	TRBJ1-3	TGTGCCAGTAGCCGCGGGGGAAACACCATATATTTT	CASSRGGNTIYF
TRBD2	TRBV6-6	TRBJ2-7	TGTGCCAGCAGTGACACTAGCGGGTGGGGCGGGGAGCAGTACTTC	CASSDTSGWGGEQYF
TRBD2	TRBV5-6	TRBJ2-7	TGTGCCAGCAGCTCGAGCGTCTTCCGGACTAGCGGGACCAACGAGCAGTACTTC	CASSSSVFRTSGTNEQYF
TRBD1	TRBV27	TRBJ2-1	TGTGCCAGCAGTCGCAAAACGGGGACAGGGGTCTACAATGAGCAGTTCTTC	CASSRKTGTGVYNEQFF
TRBD2	TRBV5-1	TRBJ2-5	TGCGCCAGTGAGTCTAGCGGGAGGGCCGGGGAGACCCAGTACTTC	CASESSGRAGETQYF
TRBD2	TRBV6-1	TRBJ2-1	TGTGCCAGCAGCGAAAGGTCCAGCGGGAGGGGACGTGAGCAGTTCTTC	CASSERSSGRGREQFF
TRBD1	TRBV28	TRBJ2-1	TGTGCCAGCACTTCTTCGGGACAGGGTCGGAATGAGCAGTTCTTC	CASTSSGQGRNEQFF
NA	TRBV18	TRBJ2-7	TGTGCCAGCTCAATTTATGGGGTCGGCGAGCAGTACTTC	CASSIYGVGEQYF
TRBD2	TRBV27	TRBJ2-1	TGTGCCAGCAGTACCCGACTAGCGGGAGGGGGTAATGAGCAGTTCTTC	CASSTRLAGGGNEQFF